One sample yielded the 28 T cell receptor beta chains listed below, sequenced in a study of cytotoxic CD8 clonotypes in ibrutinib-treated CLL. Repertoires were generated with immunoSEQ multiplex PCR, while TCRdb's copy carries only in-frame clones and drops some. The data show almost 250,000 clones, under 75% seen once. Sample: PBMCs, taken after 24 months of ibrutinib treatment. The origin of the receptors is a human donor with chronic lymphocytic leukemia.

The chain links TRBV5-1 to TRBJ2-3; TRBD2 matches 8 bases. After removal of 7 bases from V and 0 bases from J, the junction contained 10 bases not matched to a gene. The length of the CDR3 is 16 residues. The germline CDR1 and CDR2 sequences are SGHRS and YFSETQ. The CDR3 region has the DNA TGCGCCAGCGAGGTGGCGGGAGGTTCTAGCACAGATACGCAGTATTTT. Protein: CASEVAGGSSTDTQYF.

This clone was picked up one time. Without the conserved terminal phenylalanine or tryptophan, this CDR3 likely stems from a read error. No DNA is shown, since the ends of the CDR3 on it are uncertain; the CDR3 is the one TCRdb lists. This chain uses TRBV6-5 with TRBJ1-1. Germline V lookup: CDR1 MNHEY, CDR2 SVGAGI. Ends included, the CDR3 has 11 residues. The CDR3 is CASSYPGGVEV.

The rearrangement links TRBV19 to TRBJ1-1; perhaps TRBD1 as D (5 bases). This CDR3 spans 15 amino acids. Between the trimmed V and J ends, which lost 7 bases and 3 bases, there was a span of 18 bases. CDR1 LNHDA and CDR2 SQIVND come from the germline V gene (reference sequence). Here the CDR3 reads CASTLNRRDHTEAFF. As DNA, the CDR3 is TGTGCCAGTACCCTAAACCGCAGGGACCACACTGAAGCTTTCTTT.

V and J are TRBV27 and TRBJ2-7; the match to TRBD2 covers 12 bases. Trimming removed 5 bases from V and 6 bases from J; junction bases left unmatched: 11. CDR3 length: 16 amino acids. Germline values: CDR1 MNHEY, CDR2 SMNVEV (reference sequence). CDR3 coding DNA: TGTGCCAGCAGTCGACTCACGACTAGCGGGAGTGGCGAGCAGTACTTC. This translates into CASSRLTTSGSGEQYF.

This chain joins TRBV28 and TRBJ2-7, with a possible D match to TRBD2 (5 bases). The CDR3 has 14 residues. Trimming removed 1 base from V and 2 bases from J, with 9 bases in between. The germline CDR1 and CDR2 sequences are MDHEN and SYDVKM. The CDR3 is CASSLSAGPYEQYF. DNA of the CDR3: TGTGCCAGCAGTTTATCGGCGGGTCCCTACGAGCAGTACTTC.

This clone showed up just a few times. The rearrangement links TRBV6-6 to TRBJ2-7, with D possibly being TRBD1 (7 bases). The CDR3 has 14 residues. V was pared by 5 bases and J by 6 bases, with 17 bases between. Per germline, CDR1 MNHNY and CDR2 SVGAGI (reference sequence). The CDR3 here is CASSPSGGLIEQYF. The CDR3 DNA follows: TGTGCCAGCAGTCCCTCAGGGGGGCTAATCGAGCAGTACTTC.

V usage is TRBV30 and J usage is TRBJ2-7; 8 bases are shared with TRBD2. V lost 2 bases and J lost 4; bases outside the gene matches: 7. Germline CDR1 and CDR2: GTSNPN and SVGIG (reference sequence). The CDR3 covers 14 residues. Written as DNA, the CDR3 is TGTGCCTGGAGTACCCCGGGACTAGTGTACGAGCAGTACTTC. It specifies CAWSTPGLVYEQYF.

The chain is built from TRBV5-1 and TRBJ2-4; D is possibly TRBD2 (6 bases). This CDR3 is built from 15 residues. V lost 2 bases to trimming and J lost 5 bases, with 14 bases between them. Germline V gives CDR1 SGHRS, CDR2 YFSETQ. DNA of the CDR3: TGCGCCAGCAGCTTCGGAGGGGAAAGCCAAAACATTCAGTACTTC. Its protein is CASSFGGESQNIQYF.

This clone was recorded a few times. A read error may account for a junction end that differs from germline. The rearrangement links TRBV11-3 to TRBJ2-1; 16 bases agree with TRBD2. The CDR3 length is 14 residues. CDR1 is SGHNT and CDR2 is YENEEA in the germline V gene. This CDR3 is CASSSLGTSGRVIF. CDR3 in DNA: TGTGCCAGCAGCTCGCTTGGGACTAGCGGGAGGGTGATCTTC. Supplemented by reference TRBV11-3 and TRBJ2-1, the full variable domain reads EAGVVQSPRYKIIEKKQPVAFWCNPISGHNTLYWYLQNLGQGPELLIRYENEEAVDDSQLPKDRFSAERLKGVDSTLKIQPAELGDSAVYLCASSSLGTSGRVIFGPGTRLTVL.

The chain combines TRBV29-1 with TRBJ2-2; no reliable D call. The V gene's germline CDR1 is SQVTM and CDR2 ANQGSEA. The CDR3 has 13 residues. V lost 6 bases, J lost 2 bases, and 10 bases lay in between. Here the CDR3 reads CSVRLGNTGELFF. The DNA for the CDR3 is TGCAGCGTGCGACTGGGTAACACCGGGGAGCTGTTTTTT.

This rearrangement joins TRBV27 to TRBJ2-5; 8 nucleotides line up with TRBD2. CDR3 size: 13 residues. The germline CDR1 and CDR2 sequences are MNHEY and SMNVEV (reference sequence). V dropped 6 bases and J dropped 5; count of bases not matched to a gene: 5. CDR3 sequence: CASRFRGGETQYF. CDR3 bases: TGTGCCAGCAGGTTCCGGGGGGGGGAGACCCAGTACTTC.

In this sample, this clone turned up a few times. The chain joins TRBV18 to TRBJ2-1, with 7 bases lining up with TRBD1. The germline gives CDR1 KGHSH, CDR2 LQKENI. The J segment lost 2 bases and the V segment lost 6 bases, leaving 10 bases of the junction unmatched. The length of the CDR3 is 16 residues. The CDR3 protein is CASSFYGTATYNEQFF. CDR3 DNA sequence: TGTGCCAGCTCCTTCTACGGGACAGCAACCTACAATGAGCAGTTCTTC.

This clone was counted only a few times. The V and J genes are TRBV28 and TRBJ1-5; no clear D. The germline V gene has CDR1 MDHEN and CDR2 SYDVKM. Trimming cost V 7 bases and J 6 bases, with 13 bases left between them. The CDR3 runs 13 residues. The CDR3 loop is CASTTSVAQPQHF. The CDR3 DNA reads TGTGCCAGCACCACTTCGGTAGCTCAGCCCCAGCATTTT.

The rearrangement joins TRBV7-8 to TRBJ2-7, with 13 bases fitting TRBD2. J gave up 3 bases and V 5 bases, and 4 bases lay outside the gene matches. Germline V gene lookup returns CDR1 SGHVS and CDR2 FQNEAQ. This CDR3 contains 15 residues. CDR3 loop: CASSVGLAGDYEQYF. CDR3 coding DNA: TGTGCCAGCAGCGTCGGACTAGCGGGAGACTACGAGCAGTACTTC.

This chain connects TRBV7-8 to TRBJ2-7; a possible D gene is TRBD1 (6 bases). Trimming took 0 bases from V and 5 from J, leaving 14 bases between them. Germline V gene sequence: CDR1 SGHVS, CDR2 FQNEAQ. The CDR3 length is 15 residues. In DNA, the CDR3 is TGTGCCAGCAGCTTAGCGAGTAGGCAGGGGAACGAGCAGTACTTC. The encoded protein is CASSLASRQGNEQYF.

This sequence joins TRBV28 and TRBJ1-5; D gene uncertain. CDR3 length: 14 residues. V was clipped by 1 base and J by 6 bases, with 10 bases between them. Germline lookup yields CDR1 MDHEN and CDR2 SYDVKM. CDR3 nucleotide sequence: TGTGCCAGCAGTTTATCTTTAGACGGTCAGCCCCAGCATTTT. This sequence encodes CASSLSLDGQPQHF.

CDR3: CASSQGVRGDQPQHF. The CDR3 DNA sequence: TGCGCCAGCAGCCAAGGGGTGCGGGGGGATCAGCCCCAGCATTTT. The rearrangement links TRBV4-3 to TRBJ1-5; tentatively, D is TRBD1 (5 bases). There are 15 residues in the CDR3. Trimming removed 1 base at V and 5 bases at J, with 12 bases between. The V gene's germline CDR1 is LGHNA and CDR2 YSLEER.

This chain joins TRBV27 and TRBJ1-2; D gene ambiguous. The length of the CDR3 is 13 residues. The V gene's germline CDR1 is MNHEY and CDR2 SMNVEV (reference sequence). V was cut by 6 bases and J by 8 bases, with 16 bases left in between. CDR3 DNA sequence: TGTGCCAGCAGCCCCACCCCGGGCAGCGGCTACACCTTC. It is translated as CASSPTPGSGYTF.

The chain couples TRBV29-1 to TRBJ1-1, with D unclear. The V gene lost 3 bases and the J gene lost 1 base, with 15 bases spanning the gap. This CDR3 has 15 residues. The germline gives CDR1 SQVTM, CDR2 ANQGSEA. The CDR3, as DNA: TGCAGCGTTGAGGGTATAGAGACAACGAACACTGAAGCTTTCTTT. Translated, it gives CSVEGIETTNTEAFF.

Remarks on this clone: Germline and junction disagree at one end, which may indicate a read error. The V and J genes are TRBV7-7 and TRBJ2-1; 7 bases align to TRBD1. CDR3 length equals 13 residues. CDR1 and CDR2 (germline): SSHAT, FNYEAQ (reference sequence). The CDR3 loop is CASSQGTDNEQFF. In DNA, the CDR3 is TGTGCTAGCAGCCAAGGGACAGACAATGAGCAGTTCTTC.

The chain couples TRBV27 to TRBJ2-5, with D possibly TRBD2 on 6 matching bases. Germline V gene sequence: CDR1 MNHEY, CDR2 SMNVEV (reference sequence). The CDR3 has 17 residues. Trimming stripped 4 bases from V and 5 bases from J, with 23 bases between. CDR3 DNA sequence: TGTGCCAGCAGTTCGAAACGAAGGACTACTATCTTGGAGACCCAGTACTTC. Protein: CASSSKRRTTILETQYF.

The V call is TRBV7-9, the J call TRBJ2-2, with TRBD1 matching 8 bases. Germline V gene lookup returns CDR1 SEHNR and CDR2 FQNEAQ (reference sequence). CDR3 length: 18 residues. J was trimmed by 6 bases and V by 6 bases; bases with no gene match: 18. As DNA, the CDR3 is TGTGCCAGCAGAACGCCGACAGGGGAAATAAGGTTGGCCGGGGAGCTGTTTTTT. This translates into CASRTPTGEIRLAGELFF. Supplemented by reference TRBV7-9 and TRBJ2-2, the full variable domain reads DTGVSQNPRHKITKRGQNVTFRCDPISEHNRLYWYRQTLGQGPEFLTYFQNEAQLEKSRLLSDRFSAERPKGSFSTLEIQRTEQGDSAMYLCASRTPTGEIRLAGELFFGEGSRLTVL.

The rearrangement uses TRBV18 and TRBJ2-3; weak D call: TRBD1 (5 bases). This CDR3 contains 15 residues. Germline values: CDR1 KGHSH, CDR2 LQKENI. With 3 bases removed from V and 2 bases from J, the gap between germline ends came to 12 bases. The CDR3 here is CASSPQTAYTDTQYF. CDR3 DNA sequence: TGTGCCAGCTCACCTCAGACAGCCTACACAGATACGCAGTATTTT.

CDR3: CASSLGRTPGGPDTQYF. For the CDR3, the DNA is TGTGCCAGCAGCTTAGGCCGGACGCCGGGGGGTCCAGATACGCAGTATTTT. V is TRBV11-2 and J is TRBJ2-3; 7 bases map to TRBD2. V lost 1 base and J lost 4; bases outside the gene matches: 11. Germline loops: CDR1 SGHAT, CDR2 FQNNGV. This CDR3 has 17 amino acids.

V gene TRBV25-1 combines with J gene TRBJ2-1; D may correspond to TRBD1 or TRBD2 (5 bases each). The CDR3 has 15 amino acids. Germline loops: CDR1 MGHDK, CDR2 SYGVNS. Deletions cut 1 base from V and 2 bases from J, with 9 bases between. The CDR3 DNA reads TGTGCCAGCAGTGAATGGGACGGTGCCTACAATGAGCAGTTCTTC. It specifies CASSEWDGAYNEQFF. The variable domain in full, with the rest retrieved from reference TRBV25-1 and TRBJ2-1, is EADIYQTPRYLVIGTGKKITLECSQTMGHDKMYWYQQDPGMELHLIHYSYGVNSTEKGDLSSESTVSRIRTEHFPLTLESARPSHTSQYLCASSEWDGAYNEQFFGPGTRLTVL.

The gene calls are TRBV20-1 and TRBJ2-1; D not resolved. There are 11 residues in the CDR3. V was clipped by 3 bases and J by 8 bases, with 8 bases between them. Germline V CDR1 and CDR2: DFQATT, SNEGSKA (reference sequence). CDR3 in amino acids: CSARYVDEQFF. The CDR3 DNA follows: TGCAGTGCTAGGTATGTCGATGAGCAGTTCTTC.

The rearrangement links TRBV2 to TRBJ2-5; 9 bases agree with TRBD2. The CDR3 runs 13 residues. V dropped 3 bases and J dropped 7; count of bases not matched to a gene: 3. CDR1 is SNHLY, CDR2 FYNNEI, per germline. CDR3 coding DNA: TGTGCCAGCAGTGACGCGGGGGGGGCGACCCAGTACTTC. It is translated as CASSDAGGATQYF.

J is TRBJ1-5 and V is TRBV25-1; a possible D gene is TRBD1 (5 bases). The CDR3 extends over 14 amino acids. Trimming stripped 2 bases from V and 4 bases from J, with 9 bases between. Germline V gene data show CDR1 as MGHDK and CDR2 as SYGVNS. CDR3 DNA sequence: TGTGCCAGCAGTGAACAGGGCCGTAATCAGCCCCAGCATTTT. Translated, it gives CASSEQGRNQPQHF.